There are many counts of the clone carrying this TCR beta chain. Not enrolled were patients with uncontrolled infection, other autoimmune disease, pregnancy or lactation. These data belong to a study of T cells in Graves' hyperthyroidism and ophthalmopathy. Amplification targeted TCR beta CDR3 regions from RNA transcripts. Researchers ran a first-round RT-PCR on the TCR CDR3 using the HTBI primer set. Via MiXCR, TCRdb re-called the multiplex PCR reads, giving one row per CDR3 protein. This table has about 570,000 distinct CDR3 sequences, under 60% appearing once. Sequenced: peripheral blood or thyroid tissue (not recorded which). The sequence was obtained from an adult woman with Graves' disease, either hyperthyroidism or ophthalmopathy (not recorded which).

The chain's CDR3 is CASSFGTGIEQYF. The CDR3 nucleotides read TGTGCCAGCAGTTTCGGGACAGGGATCGAGCAGTACTTC. The chain has TRBV12-3 or TRBV12-4 and TRBJ2-7, with TRBD1 identical over 9 bases. The CDR3 sequence is 13 residues long. V lost 3 bases, J lost 6 bases, and 3 bases stayed unmatched.